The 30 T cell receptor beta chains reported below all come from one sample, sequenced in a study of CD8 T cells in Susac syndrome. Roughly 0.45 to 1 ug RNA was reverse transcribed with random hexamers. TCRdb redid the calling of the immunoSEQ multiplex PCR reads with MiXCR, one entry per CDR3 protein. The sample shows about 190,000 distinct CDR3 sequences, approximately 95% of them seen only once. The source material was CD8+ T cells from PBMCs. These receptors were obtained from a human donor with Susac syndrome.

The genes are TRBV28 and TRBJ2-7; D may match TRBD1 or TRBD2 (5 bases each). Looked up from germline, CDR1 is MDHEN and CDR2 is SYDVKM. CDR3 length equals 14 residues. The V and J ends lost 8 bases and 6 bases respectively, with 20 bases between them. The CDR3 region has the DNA TGTGCCAGCCTAGGGACGCACTGGCTCGCCGAGCAGTACTTC. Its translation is CASLGTHWLAEQYF.

CDR3 protein: CASSEQGASGYTF. The CDR3 DNA reads TGTGCCAGCAGTGAGCAGGGGGCCTCTGGCTACACCTTC. This rearrangement joins TRBV6-5 to TRBJ1-2; 8 bases fit TRBD1. Germline V gene sequence: CDR1 MNHEY, CDR2 SVGAGI. This CDR3 is 13 amino acids long. The junction had 6 bases not matched to a gene; V was cut back by 5 bases and J by 7 bases.

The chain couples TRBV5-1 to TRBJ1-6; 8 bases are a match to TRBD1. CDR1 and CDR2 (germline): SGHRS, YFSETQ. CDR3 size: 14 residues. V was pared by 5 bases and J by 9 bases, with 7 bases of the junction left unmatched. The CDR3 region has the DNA TGCGCCAGCAGTCGTGGACAGGGACGTTCACCCCTCCACTTT. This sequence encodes CASSRGQGRSPLHF.

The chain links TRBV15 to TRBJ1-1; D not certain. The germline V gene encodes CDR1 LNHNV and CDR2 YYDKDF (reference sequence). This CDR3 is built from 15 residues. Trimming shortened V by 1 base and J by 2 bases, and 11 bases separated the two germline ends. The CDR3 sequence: CATSRGRELNTEAFF. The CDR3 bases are TGTGCCACCAGCAGAGGTAGGGAGCTAAACACTGAAGCTTTCTTT. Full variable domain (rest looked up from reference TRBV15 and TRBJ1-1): DAMVIQNPRYQVTQFGKPVTLSCSQTLNHNVMYWYQQKSSQAPKLLFHYYDKDFNNEADTPDNFQSRRPNTSFCFLDIRSPGLGDTAMYLCATSRGRELNTEAFFGQGTRLTVV.

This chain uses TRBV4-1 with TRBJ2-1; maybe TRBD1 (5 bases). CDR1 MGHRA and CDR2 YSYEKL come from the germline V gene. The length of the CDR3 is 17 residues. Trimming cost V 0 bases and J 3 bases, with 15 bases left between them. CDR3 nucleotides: TGCGCCAGCAGCCAAGACTCTCAGGGCATGGGCTACAATGAGCAGTTCTTC. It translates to CASSQDSQGMGYNEQFF.

The CDR3 sequence is CASSFTPGQPYEQYF. The CDR3, as DNA: TGCGCCAGCAGCTTTACTCCGGGACAGCCCTACGAGCAGTACTTC. The chain employs TRBV5-1 and TRBJ2-7; TRBD1 aligns across 7 bases. The CDR3 spans 15 residues. Germline values: CDR1 SGHRS, CDR2 YFSETQ. V lost 2 bases to trimming and J lost 2 bases; unmatched junction nucleotides: 7.

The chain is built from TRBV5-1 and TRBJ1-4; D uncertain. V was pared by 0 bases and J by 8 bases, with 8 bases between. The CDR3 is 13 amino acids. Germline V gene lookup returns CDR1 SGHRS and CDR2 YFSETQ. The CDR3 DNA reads TGCGCCAGCAGCTTGGGACTCGGCGAAAAACTGTTTTTT. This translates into CASSLGLGEKLFF.

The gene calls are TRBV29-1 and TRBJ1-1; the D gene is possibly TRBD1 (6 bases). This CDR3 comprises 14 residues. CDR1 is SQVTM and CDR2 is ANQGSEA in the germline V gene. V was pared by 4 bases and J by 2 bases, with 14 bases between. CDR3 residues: CSVVQGQVNTEAFF. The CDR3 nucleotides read TGCAGCGTTGTGCAGGGGCAGGTAAACACTGAAGCTTTCTTT.

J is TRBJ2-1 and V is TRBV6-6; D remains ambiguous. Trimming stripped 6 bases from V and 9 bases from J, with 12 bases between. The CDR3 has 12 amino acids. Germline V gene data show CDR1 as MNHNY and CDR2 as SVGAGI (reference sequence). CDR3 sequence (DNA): TGTGCCAGCAGCCATGCCAGCAGTGAGCAGTTCTTC. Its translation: CASSHASSEQFF.

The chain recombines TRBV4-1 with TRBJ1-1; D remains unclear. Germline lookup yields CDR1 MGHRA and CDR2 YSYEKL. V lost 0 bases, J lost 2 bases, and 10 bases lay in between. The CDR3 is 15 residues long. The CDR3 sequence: CASSQDRGRNTEAFF. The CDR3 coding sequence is TGCGCCAGCAGCCAAGATCGAGGCAGAAACACTGAAGCTTTCTTT.

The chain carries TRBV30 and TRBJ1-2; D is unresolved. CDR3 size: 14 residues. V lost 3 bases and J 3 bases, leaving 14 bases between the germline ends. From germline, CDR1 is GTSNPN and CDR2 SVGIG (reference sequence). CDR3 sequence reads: CAWSVIEGYYGYTF. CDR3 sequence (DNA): TGTGCCTGGAGCGTTATTGAGGGCTACTATGGCTACACCTTC.

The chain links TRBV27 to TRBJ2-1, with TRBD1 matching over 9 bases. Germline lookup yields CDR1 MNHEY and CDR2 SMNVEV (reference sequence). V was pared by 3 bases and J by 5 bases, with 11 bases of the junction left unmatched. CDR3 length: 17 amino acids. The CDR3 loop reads CASSFTVQGASNNEQFF. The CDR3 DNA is TGTGCCAGCAGTTTTACCGTACAGGGGGCGTCAAACAATGAGCAGTTCTTC.

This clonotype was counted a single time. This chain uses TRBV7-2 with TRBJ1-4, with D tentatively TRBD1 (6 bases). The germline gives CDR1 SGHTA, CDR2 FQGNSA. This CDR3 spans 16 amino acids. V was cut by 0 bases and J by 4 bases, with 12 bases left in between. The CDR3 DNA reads TGTGCCAGCAGCTTAGCGGGGGCAGGGTTTAATGAAAAACTGTTTTTT. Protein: CASSLAGAGFNEKLFF.

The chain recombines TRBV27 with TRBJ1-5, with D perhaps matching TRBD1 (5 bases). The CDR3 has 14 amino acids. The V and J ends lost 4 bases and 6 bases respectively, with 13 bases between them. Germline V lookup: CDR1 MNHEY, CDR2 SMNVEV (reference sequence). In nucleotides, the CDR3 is TGTGCCAGCAGTTCGGACATAGTTGGTCAGCCCCAGCATTTT. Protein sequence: CASSSDIVGQPQHF.

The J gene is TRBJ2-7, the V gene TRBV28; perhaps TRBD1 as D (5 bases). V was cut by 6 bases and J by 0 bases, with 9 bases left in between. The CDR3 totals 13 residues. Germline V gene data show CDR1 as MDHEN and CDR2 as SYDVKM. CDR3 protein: CASRTASSYEQYF. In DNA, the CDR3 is TGTGCCAGCAGGACAGCGAGCTCCTACGAGCAGTACTTC.

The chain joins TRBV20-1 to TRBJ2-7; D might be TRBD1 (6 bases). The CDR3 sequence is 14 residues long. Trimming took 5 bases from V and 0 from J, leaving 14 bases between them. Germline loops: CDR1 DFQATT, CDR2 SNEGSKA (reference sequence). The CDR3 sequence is CSAGQGKYSYEQYF. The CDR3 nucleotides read TGCAGTGCTGGCCAGGGGAAATACTCCTACGAGCAGTACTTC.

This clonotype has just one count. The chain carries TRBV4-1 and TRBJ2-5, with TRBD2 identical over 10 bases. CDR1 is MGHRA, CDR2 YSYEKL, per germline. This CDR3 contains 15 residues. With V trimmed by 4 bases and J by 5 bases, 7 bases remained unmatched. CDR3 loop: CASSLIAGGIETQYF. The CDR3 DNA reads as TGCGCCAGCAGCCTGATAGCGGGAGGAATCGAGACCCAGTACTTC.

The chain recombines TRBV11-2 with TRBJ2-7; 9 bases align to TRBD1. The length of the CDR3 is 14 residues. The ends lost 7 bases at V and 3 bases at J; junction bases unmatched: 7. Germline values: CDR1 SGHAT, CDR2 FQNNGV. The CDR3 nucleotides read TGTGCCAGCACATTTGGGACAGGGAGCTACGAGCAGTACTTC. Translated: CASTFGTGSYEQYF. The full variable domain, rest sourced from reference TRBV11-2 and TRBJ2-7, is EAGVAQSPRYKIIEKRQSVAFWCNPISGHATLYWYQQILGQGPKLLIQFQNNGVVDDSQLPKDRFSAERLKGVDSTLKIQPAKLEDSAVYLCASTFGTGSYEQYFGPGTRLTVT.

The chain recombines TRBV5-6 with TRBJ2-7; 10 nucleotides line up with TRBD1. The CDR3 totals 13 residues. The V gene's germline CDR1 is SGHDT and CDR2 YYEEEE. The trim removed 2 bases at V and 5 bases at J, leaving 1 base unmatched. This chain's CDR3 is CASSFGTGDEQYF. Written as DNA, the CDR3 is TGTGCCAGCAGCTTCGGGACAGGGGACGAGCAGTACTTC.

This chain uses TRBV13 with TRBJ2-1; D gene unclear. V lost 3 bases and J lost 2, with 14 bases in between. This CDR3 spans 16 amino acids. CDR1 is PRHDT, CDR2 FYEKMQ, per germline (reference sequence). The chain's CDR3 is CASSFSGPSPYNEQFF. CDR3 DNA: TGTGCCAGCAGCTTCTCCGGACCCTCCCCCTACAATGAGCAGTTCTTC. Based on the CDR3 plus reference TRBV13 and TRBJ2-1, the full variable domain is AAGVIQSPRHLIKEKRETATLKCYPIPRHDTVYWYQQGPGQDPQFLISFYEKMQSDKGSIPDRFSAQQFSDYHSELNMSSLELGDSALYFCASSFSGPSPYNEQFFGPGTRLTVL.

CDR3 nucleotide sequence: TGTGCCAGCAGCCCCTTGGGAGAGACCCAGTACTTC. This gives the protein CASSPLGETQYF. The V and J genes are TRBV12-3 or TRBV12-4 and TRBJ2-5; D call uncertain. The CDR3 extends over 12 amino acids. Between the trimmed V and J ends, which lost 6 bases and 4 bases, there was a span of 9 bases.

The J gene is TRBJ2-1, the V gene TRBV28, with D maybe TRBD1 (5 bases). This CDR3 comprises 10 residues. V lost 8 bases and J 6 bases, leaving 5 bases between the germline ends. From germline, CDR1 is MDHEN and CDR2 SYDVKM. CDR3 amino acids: CASQGNEQFF. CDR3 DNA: TGTGCCAGCCAGGGCAATGAGCAGTTCTTC.

The CDR3 sequence is CSAREDRGTYEQYF. The CDR3 coding sequence is TGCAGTGCTAGAGAGGACAGGGGCACCTACGAGCAGTACTTC. This sequence joins TRBV20-1 and TRBJ2-7; 9 bases agree with TRBD1. V was pared by 0 bases and J by 2 bases, with 2 bases of the junction left unmatched. The CDR3 consists of 14 residues. CDR1 and CDR2 (germline): DFQATT, SNEGSKA (reference sequence).

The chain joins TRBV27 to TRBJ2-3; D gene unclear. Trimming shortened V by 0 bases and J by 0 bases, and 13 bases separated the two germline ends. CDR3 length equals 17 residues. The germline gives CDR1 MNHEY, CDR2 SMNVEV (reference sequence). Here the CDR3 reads CASSLSRAATSTDTQYF. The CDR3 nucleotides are TGTGCCAGCAGTTTATCCCGGGCAGCCACTAGCACAGATACGCAGTATTTT.

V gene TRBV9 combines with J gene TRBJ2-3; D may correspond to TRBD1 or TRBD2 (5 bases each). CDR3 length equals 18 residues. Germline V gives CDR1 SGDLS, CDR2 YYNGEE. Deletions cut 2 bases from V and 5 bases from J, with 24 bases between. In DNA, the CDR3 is TGTGCCAGCAGCGTTAACTTTCACGACGCCAGGGACGTAGATACGCAGTATTTT. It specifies CASSVNFHDARDVDTQYF.

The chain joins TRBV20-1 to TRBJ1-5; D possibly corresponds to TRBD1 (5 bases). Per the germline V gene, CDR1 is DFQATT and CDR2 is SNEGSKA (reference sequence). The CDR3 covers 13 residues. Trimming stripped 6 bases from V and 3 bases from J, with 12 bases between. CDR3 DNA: TGCAGTGCCCCGGACACAGACAATCAGCCCCAGCATTTT. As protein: CSAPDTDNQPQHF.

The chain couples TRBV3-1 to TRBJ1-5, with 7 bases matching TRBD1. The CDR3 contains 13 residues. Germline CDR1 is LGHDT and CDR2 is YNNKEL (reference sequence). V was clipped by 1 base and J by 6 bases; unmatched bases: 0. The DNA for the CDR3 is TGTGCCAGCAGCCAAGGGGACAGTCAGCCCCAGCATTTT. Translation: CASSQGDSQPQHF. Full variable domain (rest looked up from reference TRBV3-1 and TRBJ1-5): DTAVSQTPKYLVTQMGNDKSIKCEQNLGHDTMYWYKQDSKKFLKIMFSYNNKELIINETVPNRFSPKSPDKAHLNLHINSLELGDSAVYFCASSQGDSQPQHFGDGTRLSIL.

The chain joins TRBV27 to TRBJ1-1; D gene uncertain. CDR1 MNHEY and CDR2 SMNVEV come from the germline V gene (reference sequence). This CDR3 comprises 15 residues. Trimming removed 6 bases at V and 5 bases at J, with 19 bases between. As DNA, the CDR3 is TGTGCCAGCAGACCCGTCGGGTGGATAGGGACTGAAGCTTTCTTT. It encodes CASRPVGWIGTEAFF.

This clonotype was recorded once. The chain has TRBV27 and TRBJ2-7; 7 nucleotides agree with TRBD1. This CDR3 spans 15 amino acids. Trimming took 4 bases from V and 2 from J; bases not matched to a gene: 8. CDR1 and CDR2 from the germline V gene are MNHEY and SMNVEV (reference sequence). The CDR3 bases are TGTGCCAGCAGTTCCTTGACAGGGCTTGCCTACGAGCAGTACTTC. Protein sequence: CASSSLTGLAYEQYF.

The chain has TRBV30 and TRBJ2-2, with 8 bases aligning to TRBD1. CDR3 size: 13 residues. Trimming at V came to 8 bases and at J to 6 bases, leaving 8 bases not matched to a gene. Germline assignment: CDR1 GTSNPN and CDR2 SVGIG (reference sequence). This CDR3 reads CARRTGIAGELFF. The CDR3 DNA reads TGTGCCCGTAGGACAGGGATTGCCGGGGAGCTGTTTTTT. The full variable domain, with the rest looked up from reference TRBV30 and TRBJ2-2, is SQTIHQWPATLVQPVGSPLSLECTVEGTSNPNLYWYRQAAGRGLQLLFYSVGIGQISSEVPQNLSASRPQDRQFILSSKKLLLSDSGFYLCARRTGIAGELFFGEGSRLTVL.